The present T cell receptor (beta chain) was sequenced within a study of beta chain features in type 1 diabetes (dated by TCRdb to about 2018). About the study as a whole: Mean age, gender distribution, total cell number and subset yield did not differ between patients and healthy donors. A total of roughly 100 million sorted cells were examined across all samples, and a strong correlation was observed between cell number per subset and RNA yield. Regulatory and stem cell-like memory subsets were isolated from only 8 patients and about 8 healthy donors, whereas naive and central memory subsets came from all 28 donors. The study compared TCRB repertoires of sorted circulating CD4+ T cell subsets between recently diagnosed type 1 diabetes patients and matched healthy donors.

This clone came up a few times. Its antigen remains unidentified. No base qualities exist here, and no much larger clone lies one base off it. The entire amount of isolated RNA was reverse transcribed using the High Capacity cDNA Reverse Transcription Kit, so the sequenced TCRB transcripts were expressed ones. Deep immunoSEQ sequencing was performed on naive, central memory and regulatory T cell samples, with an average of around 3.5 million total reads per sample. Sorted cells were lysed in RLT buffer, and RNA was extracted using DNase-treated RNeasy Micro or Mini kits according to cell number. Each cell subset was processed separately to prevent cross-contamination, with patient and healthy donor samples processed together. The immunoSEQ multiplex PCR was used to amplify TCRB sequences from cDNA, yielding 87-bp fragments that span the CDR3 region. Sequencing of the amplicons was performed on the Illumina HiSeq platform. As for the authors' bioinformatics: PCR bias was corrected computationally using synthetic template baselines, and reads within Hamming distance 2 were collapsed, with unmergeable singletons discarded. Reads were aligned to IMGT to assign V, D and J genes, CDR3 length, and insertions or deletions at six rearrangement sites. Within each subset, clonotype counts were normalized to sorted cell number, after which true diversity and Gini coefficients were computed with the tcR R package. Repertoire sharing was quantified using the overlap coefficient calculated on TCRB nucleotide sequences. As a proxy for the pre-selection repertoire, out-of-frame TCRB sequences from naive cells were analyzed. The table comes from immuneACCESS by way of TCRdb, which keeps in-frame sequences with V and J called. Part of the clones is missing from these tables; in studies checked, under half for an unresolved V gene and the rest for unknown reasons. V and J calls and clone size are those listed in that table; D and trimming were worked out from the DNA. For this sample the table gives roughly 330,000 clones, of which about 11% were detected only once. 0.015% of the sample belongs to the ten largest clones.

CDR1 and CDR2, per the germline V gene, are MNHNS and SASEGT. The germline ends are 7 bases apart after V is trimmed by 4 bases and J by 7 bases. The cysteine opens and the phenylalanine closes a CDR3 of 11 amino acids. Solely the CDR3 DNA is kept, with 33 bases framed from the first base. Each donor gave one peripheral blood draw, averaging about 120 mL, which was collected into heparinised tubes. A BD FACSAria II was used to sort naive, central memory, regulatory and stem cell-like memory CD4+ T cells with a panel that included CD45RO, CCR7, CD25, CD127, CD95 and CD27. Purity was above 95% for every sorted population. PBMCs were separated immediately by Lymphoprep density gradient centrifugation and were stained directly, without being cultured. So that batch effects would be minimized, each experiment stained and sorted samples in pairs, pairing one healthy donor with one patient. Summary of the overall study and its limitations: Because the HLA sub-analyses included only small numbers of individuals, any influence of HLA type on TCRB rearrangement was left unresolved. Sequencing cDNA rather than genomic DNA could over-represent highly expressing activated cells, although activation and CD3 levels did not differ between groups. Naive, central memory and regulatory TCRB repertoires appeared to be more similar among patients than among healthy donors. Fewer insertions and more nucleotide deletions at VDJ recombination sites were observed in patients with type 1 diabetes, implying thymic rearrangement abnormalities. PCR may preferentially amplify shorter templates, but because patient and control samples were amplified and corrected together, any resulting skew would affect both groups equally. In all four CD4+ subsets, TCRB CDR3 length was moderately but significantly shorter in type 1 diabetes patients.

The chain couples TRBV6-1 to TRBJ2-5; the D gene cannot be resolved reliably. Sequencing input: naive CD4+ T cells from blood. The sample's cell subset or site label, decoded: true naive CD4+ T cells. The clonotype comes from a woman in her 30s in good health. The DNA sequence is TGTGCCAGCAGTGTGGTCGGGACCCAGTACTTC. It is translated as CASSVVGTQYF.